The 21 T cell receptor beta chains reported below all come from one sample, sequenced in a study of T-cell memory formation after mild COVID-19. TCRdb itself ran the 5' RACE reads through MiXCR, one entry per CDR3 protein. This table holds around 250,000 distinct CDR3 sequences, approximately 15% found once. The source material was PBMCs or a T cell subset sorted from them (not recorded which). The receptors derive from an adult woman who had mild COVID-19 (a few samples of this study predate the infection). Cell type and time point are not known.

This clonotype was seen a few times. J is TRBJ2-5 and V is TRBV12-3 or TRBV12-4; the match to TRBD1 covers 8 bases. The CDR3 runs to 14 residues. J gave up 9 bases and V 6 bases, and 12 bases lay outside the gene matches. Written as DNA, the CDR3 is TGTGCCAGCAGGGCGGACAGGGCTTTGGGGGCCCAGTACTTC. It encodes CASRADRALGAQYF.

V is TRBV20-1 and J is TRBJ1-6; no reliable D call. Germline CDR1 reads DFQATT; CDR2 reads SNEGSKA (reference sequence). The CDR3 consists of 15 residues. V gave up 0 bases and J gave up 4 bases, with 10 bases separating them. CDR3 sequence: CSARDSRKYNSPLHF. CDR3 nucleotides: TGCAGTGCTAGAGATTCCCGGAAATATAATTCACCCCTCCACTTT.

This rearrangement joins TRBV12-3 or TRBV12-4 to TRBJ2-1; TRBD2 agrees at 16 bases. Losses at the gene ends were 5 bases for V and 7 bases for J; bases not matched to a gene: 8. The CDR3 is 17 residues long. CDR3: CASSPGLAGGPKNEQFF. The CDR3 DNA reads as TGTGCCAGCAGTCCGGGACTAGCGGGAGGGCCGAAGAATGAGCAGTTCTTC.

The chain joins TRBV7-9 to TRBJ2-3, with 10 nucleotides matching TRBD2. Germline lookup yields CDR1 SEHNR and CDR2 FQNEAQ (reference sequence). V trimming: 5 bases; J trimming: 0 bases; junction bases outside the gene matches: 14. The CDR3 covers 19 residues. The DNA of the CDR3 is TGTGCCAGCAGCCCCCTCACAGCGGGAGGGCCCCGTAGCACAGATACGCAGTATTTT. Amino acids: CASSPLTAGGPRSTDTQYF.

The chain employs TRBV12-3 or TRBV12-4 and TRBJ1-2; no reliable D call. The CDR3 consists of 12 residues. The V gene lost 0 bases and the J gene lost 12 bases, with 11 bases spanning the gap. The CDR3 DNA sequence: TGTGCCAGCAGTTTAGCGTCACTGTGGCACACCTTC. Its protein product is CASSLASLWHTF.

There are a few counts of this clonotype. The rearrangement uses TRBV11-2 and TRBJ2-1; D is possibly TRBD1 (6 bases). CDR1 and CDR2 (germline): SGHAT, FQNNGV. V lost 5 bases, J lost 8 bases, and 25 bases lay in between. The CDR3 covers 17 residues. CDR3 coding DNA: TGTGCCAGCAGCGCGAGGGGCGACAGGAGGTATTTAGATGAGCAGTTCTTC. Translation gives CASSARGDRRYLDEQFF.

The chain recombines TRBV7-9 with TRBJ1-1; maybe TRBD1 (6 bases). CDR1 is SEHNR and CDR2 is FQNEAQ in the germline V gene (reference sequence). Deletions cut 2 bases from V and 3 bases from J, with 16 bases between. There are 16 residues in the CDR3. CDR3 amino acids: CASSLRPGAVDTEAFF. CDR3 bases: TGTGCCAGCAGCTTAAGGCCAGGGGCTGTAGACACTGAAGCTTTCTTT.

The rearrangement links TRBV7-9 to TRBJ2-7; TRBD1 aligns across 11 bases. J lost 6 bases, V lost 0 bases, and 4 bases had no gene match. The CDR3 extends over 15 amino acids. Germline lookup yields CDR1 SEHNR and CDR2 FQNEAQ (reference sequence). The CDR3 sequence is CASSLATGTGGEQYF. The CDR3 DNA is TGTGCCAGCAGCTTAGCGACGGGGACAGGGGGCGAGCAGTACTTC.

The chain has TRBV27 and TRBJ1-1; maybe TRBD1 (5 bases). Germline assignment: CDR1 MNHEY and CDR2 SMNVEV (reference sequence). This CDR3 is built from 16 residues. Trimming stripped 6 bases from V and 0 bases from J, with 17 bases between. The CDR3 region is CASRGGLGKMNTEAFF. The DNA of the CDR3 is TGTGCCAGCAGGGGGGGACTGGGGAAAATGAACACTGAAGCTTTCTTT.

This clonotype showed up just a few times. The chain carries TRBV12-3 or TRBV12-4 and TRBJ2-7, with 8 bases aligning to TRBD1. Germline trimming cut 5 bases from V and 10 bases from J; bases unmatched to any gene: 7. The CDR3 loop spans 12 amino acids. The chain's CDR3 is CASSLNRGKQYF. In nucleotides, the CDR3 is TGTGCCAGCAGTCTCAACAGGGGGAAACAGTACTTC.

This rearrangement joins TRBV18 to TRBJ1-4; D ambiguous. V was shortened by 3 bases and J by 5 bases, with 13 bases between the two germline ends. This CDR3 comprises 15 residues. Looked up from germline, CDR1 is KGHSH and CDR2 is LQKENI. Here the CDR3 reads CASSPQDGPNEKLFF. CDR3 bases: TGTGCCAGCTCACCCCAGGACGGACCGAATGAAAAACTGTTTTTT.

This chain links TRBV7-3 with TRBJ2-3, with 8 nucleotides matching TRBD2. The CDR3 covers 15 residues. V dropped 0 bases and J dropped 1; count of bases not matched to a gene: 0. Germline lookup yields CDR1 SGHTA and CDR2 FQGTGA. This CDR3 reads CASSLTGLGTDTQYF. The CDR3 DNA is TGTGCCAGCAGCTTAACGGGACTAGGCACAGATACGCAGTATTTT.

In its sample, this clonotype was seen a few times. The chain is built from TRBV12-3 or TRBV12-4 and TRBJ2-7; 7 bases agree with TRBD1. The V segment lost 6 bases and the J segment 3 bases; nucleotides outside the gene matches: 11. The CDR3 spans 15 residues. This chain's CDR3 is CASSSTGEGRYEQYF. In nucleotides, the CDR3 is TGTGCCAGCAGCAGTACAGGGGAAGGACGCTACGAGCAGTACTTC.

This clonotype showed up just a few times. The chain has TRBV2 and TRBJ2-1; D unclear. Germline lookup yields CDR1 SNHLY and CDR2 FYNNEI. There are 13 residues in the CDR3. The germline V and J ends were trimmed by 7 bases and 9 bases, with 16 bases remaining between them. This CDR3 is CASTFLEIGEQFF. The DNA for the CDR3 is TGTGCCAGCACCTTTCTAGAAATCGGTGAGCAGTTCTTC.

The chain is built from TRBV12-3 or TRBV12-4 and TRBJ1-2, with TRBD1 matching 7 bases. The trim removed 11 bases at V and 3 bases at J, leaving 3 bases unmatched. The CDR3 length is 11 residues. The CDR3 loop is CAAGGYYGYTF. The CDR3 DNA reads TGTGCCGCAGGGGGGTACTATGGCTACACCTTC.

V gene TRBV5-1 combines with J gene TRBJ1-2, with D unclear. CDR1 is SGHRS, CDR2 YFSETQ, per germline. The V and J ends lost 0 bases and 3 bases respectively, with 6 bases between them. The CDR3 totals 13 residues. CDR3 DNA: TGCGCCAGCAGCTTGGGGGTGGACTATGGCTACACCTTC. Its translation: CASSLGVDYGYTF.

This clonotype was found a few times. The chain has TRBV5-5 and TRBJ1-1, with 8 bases fitting TRBD1. The CDR3 totals 15 residues. V lost 4 bases, J lost 5 bases, and 10 bases stayed unmatched. The V gene's germline CDR1 is SGHKS and CDR2 YYEKEE (reference sequence). CDR3 nucleotides: TGTGCCAGCAGCACCTATCAGGGGGCGGATACTGAAGCTTTCTTT. Protein: CASSTYQGADTEAFF.

This clonotype has only a few counts. J is TRBJ2-5 and V is TRBV3-1; D uncertain. CDR1 LGHDT and CDR2 YNNKEL come from the germline V gene (reference sequence). The CDR3 totals 15 residues. The V end lost 1 base, the J end lost 1 base, and 10 bases lay between the germline ends. This CDR3 reads CASSQVLNSQETQYF. CDR3 nucleotides: TGTGCCAGCAGCCAAGTCCTTAACAGCCAAGAGACCCAGTACTTC.

This clonotype has a handful of counts. The chain employs TRBV29-1 and TRBJ2-1, with a tentative D call TRBD1 (6 bases). This CDR3 is built from 12 residues. Looked up from germline, CDR1 is SQVTM and CDR2 is ANQGSEA. V lost 5 bases, J lost 7 bases, and 12 bases lay in between. CDR3 nucleotides: TGCAGCGTTTCTTTAGGGGGAAATGAGCAGTTCTTC. Translating it yields CSVSLGGNEQFF.

Only a few counts were recorded for this clonotype. The genes are TRBV20-1 and TRBJ2-7, with D tentatively TRBD1 (6 bases). The germline V gene has CDR1 DFQATT and CDR2 SNEGSKA (reference sequence). CDR3 length: 13 amino acids. The V end was cut by 5 bases, the J end by 4 bases, with 15 bases between. The CDR3 DNA reads TGCAGTGCTCTACAGGGCTGGGATTACGAGCAGTACTTC. Its protein is CSALQGWDYEQYF.

The rearrangement links TRBV4-2 to TRBJ2-7; D is possibly TRBD1 (6 bases). CDR3 length: 15 residues. Germline lookup yields CDR1 LGHNA and CDR2 YNFKEQ. Trimming left V 5 bases short and J 4 bases short, with 18 bases between. This CDR3 reads CASSTSARGHYEQYF. The CDR3 bases are TGTGCCAGCAGCACCTCCGCTCGGGGACATTACGAGCAGTACTTC.